This T cell receptor (beta chain) comes out of a study of T-cell memory formation after mild COVID-19. Study outcomes and limitations: Later expanders leaned toward CD4+, whereas clones contracting from day 15 to 85 were balanced CD4/CD8.

As to this clonotype: No antigen is known for it.

TCRdb analysed the 5' RACE reads with MiXCR anew, one entry per CDR3 protein. Here the sample spans roughly 600,000 distinct CDR3 sequences, approximately 19% being singletons. This receptor was identified in an adult woman who had mild COVID-19 (a few samples of this study predate the infection). Cell type and time point are not known. Sequencing was done on a sample of PBMCs or a T cell subset sorted from them (not recorded which).

The chain's CDR3 is CARLAGGADTQYF. The CDR3 DNA is TGTGCCAGACTAGCGGGAGGCGCAGATACGCAGTATTTT. This chain connects TRBV2 to TRBJ2-3; TRBD2 agrees at 12 bases. CDR1 is SNHLY, CDR2 FYNNEI, per germline. Trimming cost V 9 bases and J 4 bases; bases outside gene matches: 2. This CDR3 is built from 13 residues.